The 24 T cell receptor beta chains reported below all come from one sample, sequenced in a study of OX40 agonist ivuxolimab in advanced cancers. Method: immunoSEQ multiplex PCR; TCRdb's copy keeps in-frame clones and lacks some. In the table there are 40,000 to 60,000 clones, around 90% of which are singletons. Specimen: CD4+ or CD8+ T cells sorted from blood, collected in a trial of the OX40 agonist ivuxolimab. The receptors were gathered from an adult with an advanced solid tumor such as melanoma, head and neck, liver or kidney cancer.

The V call is TRBV10-1, the J call TRBJ1-5; D is uncertain. V lost 7 bases and J 9 bases, leaving 4 bases between the germline ends. The CDR3 has 9 amino acids. Germline CDR1 and CDR2: WNHNN and SYGVQD (reference sequence). This CDR3 reads CASNSPQHF. Written as DNA, the CDR3 is TGCGCCAGCAACTCGCCCCAGCATTTT.

Note on this clone: One end of the junction fails to match germline, which may point to a read error. This chain joins TRBV7-7 and TRBJ2-3; D might be TRBD2 (5 bases). The CDR3 totals 15 residues. Looked up from germline, CDR1 is SSHAT and CDR2 is FNYEAQ (reference sequence). In DNA, the CDR3 is TGTGCTAGCACTACGATAGCGAGGTGCACAGATACGCAGTATTTT. Translated, it gives CASTTIARCTDTQYF.

The rearrangement uses TRBV5-5 and TRBJ1-1; D is ambiguous. The CDR3 is 12 amino acids. V was shortened by 1 base and J by 3 bases, with 4 bases between the two germline ends. Per germline, CDR1 SGHKS and CDR2 YYEKEE (reference sequence). The CDR3 loop is CASSLFDTEAFF. CDR3 DNA sequence: TGTGCCAGCAGCTTGTTCGACACTGAAGCTTTCTTT.

This sequence joins TRBV2 and TRBJ1-6; a weak D match, TRBD1 (6 bases). Per the germline V gene, CDR1 is SNHLY and CDR2 is FYNNEI. The CDR3 runs 18 residues. V lost 5 bases, J lost 8 bases, and 25 bases lay in between. The CDR3 coding sequence is TGTGCCAGCAGTCTGATAATGGGTGCGGGACAAGAGGATTCACCCCTCCACTTT. It yields the protein CASSLIMGAGQEDSPLHF.

This clone was observed a few times. The J gene is TRBJ1-5, the V gene TRBV6-5; D remains ambiguous. This CDR3 contains 12 residues. The germline CDR1 and CDR2 sequences are MNHEY and SVGAGI. V gave up 4 bases and J gave up 6 bases, with 7 bases separating them. As DNA, the CDR3 is TGTGCCAGCAGTTCCGACGGTCAGCCCCAGCATTTT. This encodes CASSSDGQPQHF.

The genes are TRBV27 and TRBJ2-2, with D unresolved. V lost 5 bases to trimming and J lost 4 bases, with 11 bases between them. Germline V lookup: CDR1 MNHEY, CDR2 SMNVEV (reference sequence). The CDR3 runs to 14 residues. The CDR3 sequence is CASSPRTGTGELFF. The CDR3 DNA reads TGTGCCAGCAGTCCTAGGACGGGCACCGGGGAGCTGTTTTTT.

The chain joins TRBV15 to TRBJ1-5, with a weak D call TRBD1 (5 bases). The CDR3 is 15 residues long. The germline V gene encodes CDR1 LNHNV and CDR2 YYDKDF (reference sequence). The V and J ends lost 0 bases and 3 bases respectively, with 9 bases between them. The CDR3 DNA is TGTGCCACCAGCAGAGATACGGGGGACAATCAGCCCCAGCATTTT. Residues: CATSRDTGDNQPQHF. Using reference TRBV15 and TRBJ1-5 for the parts outside the CDR3, the full variable domain is DAMVIQNPRYQVTQFGKPVTLSCSQTLNHNVMYWYQQKSSQAPKLLFHYYDKDFNNEADTPDNFQSRRPNTSFCFLDIRSPGLGDTAMYLCATSRDTGDNQPQHFGDGTRLSIL.

V is TRBV11-1 and J is TRBJ2-5, with D perhaps TRBD1 (6 bases). The V gene's germline CDR1 is SGHAT and CDR2 FQDESV (reference sequence). V lost 2 bases, J lost 2 bases, and 15 bases lay in between. The CDR3 is 16 amino acids. For the CDR3, the DNA is TGTGCCAGCAGCTTACGGTCCAGGGGATTTCAAGAGACCCAGTACTTC. Its protein product is CASSLRSRGFQETQYF.

The V gene is TRBV30, the J gene TRBJ2-2, with a possible D match to TRBD1 (6 bases). The CDR3 length is 13 residues. CDR1 and CDR2 (germline): GTSNPN, SVGIG (reference sequence). The ends were cut back, 2 bases at V and 4 bases at J, with 8 bases in the middle. CDR3: CAWSWGPTGELFF. For the CDR3, the DNA is TGTGCCTGGAGTTGGGGGCCCACCGGGGAGCTGTTTTTT.

The chain couples TRBV9 to TRBJ2-5; maybe TRBD2 (6 bases). The CDR3 loop spans 14 amino acids. The V and J ends lost 3 bases and 9 bases respectively, with 18 bases between them. Germline assignment: CDR1 SGDLS and CDR2 YYNGEE. The CDR3 nucleotides are TGTGCCAGCAGCGCGGAGGGTAGCACGGGGGCCCAGTACTTC. The encoded protein is CASSAEGSTGAQYF.

The V gene is TRBV5-4, the J gene TRBJ1-1; no firm D call. Germline V gives CDR1 SGHNT, CDR2 YYREEE (reference sequence). The CDR3 extends over 10 amino acids. Trimming left V 3 bases short and J 5 bases short, with 2 bases between. The chain's CDR3 is CASSSTEAFF. CDR3 DNA sequence: TGTGCCAGCAGCTCTACTGAAGCTTTCTTT.

The chain combines TRBV19 with TRBJ2-7; TRBD1 aligns across 8 bases. The CDR3 loop spans 13 amino acids. The ends lost 5 bases at V and 7 bases at J; junction bases unmatched: 7. CDR1 and CDR2 (germline): LNHDA, SQIVND (reference sequence). The CDR3 reads CASSFLGQGEQYF. In DNA form, the CDR3 reads TGTGCCAGTAGTTTCCTCGGACAGGGTGAGCAGTACTTC.

The table lists this clone with a count of one. The chain links TRBV7-9 to TRBJ1-2; the D gene is possibly TRBD1 (5 bases). Germline V CDR1 and CDR2: SEHNR, FQNEAQ (reference sequence). The CDR3 totals 13 residues. V was pared by 1 base and J by 8 bases, with 11 bases between. CDR3 in amino acids: CASSLGGAKGYTF. The CDR3 region has the DNA TGTGCCAGCAGCTTAGGAGGGGCGAAGGGCTACACCTTC.

The gene calls are TRBV30 and TRBJ2-5; TRBD2 matches 7 bases. After removal of 2 bases from V and 4 bases from J, the junction contained 10 bases not matched to a gene. The germline gives CDR1 GTSNPN, CDR2 SVGIG (reference sequence). The CDR3 has 15 amino acids. The CDR3 protein is CAWSMVGGGLETQYF. DNA of the CDR3: TGTGCCTGGAGTATGGTGGGCGGGGGTTTAGAGACCCAGTACTTC.

The J gene is TRBJ1-3, the V gene TRBV4-1; D gene ambiguous. CDR1 and CDR2 from the germline V gene are MGHRA and YSYEKL. This CDR3 comprises 15 residues. Trimming cost V 0 bases and J 2 bases, with 8 bases left between them. The CDR3 coding sequence is TGCGCCAGCAGCCAAGATCCAAGTCCTGGAAACACCATATATTTT. Translated, it gives CASSQDPSPGNTIYF.

V and J are TRBV5-4 and TRBJ2-5; perhaps TRBD2 as D (6 bases). The germline V and J ends were trimmed by 4 bases and 5 bases, with 15 bases remaining between them. CDR3 length: 14 residues. Germline CDR1 reads SGHNT; CDR2 reads YYREEE (reference sequence). For the CDR3, the DNA is TGTGCCAGCAGCCTATACTCTAGCGACGAGACCCAGTACTTC. Its protein product is CASSLYSSDETQYF.

For the CDR3, the DNA is TGTGCCAGCAGGCGGGATAAGAACACTGAAGCTTTCTTT. Protein: CASRRDKNTEAFF. The gene calls are TRBV27 and TRBJ1-1; D is undetermined. The CDR3 is 13 amino acids. V lost 6 bases and J 1 base, leaving 9 bases between the germline ends. The germline CDR1 and CDR2 sequences are MNHEY and SMNVEV (reference sequence).

The rearrangement joins TRBV5-1 to TRBJ2-1; TRBD2 matches at 7 bases. V was pared by 2 bases and J by 7 bases, with 12 bases of the junction left unmatched. This CDR3 contains 16 residues. Germline V gene sequence: CDR1 SGHRS, CDR2 YFSETQ. In DNA form, the CDR3 reads TGCGCCAGCAGCTTCAGACTAGCTGGGGCATTGAATGAGCAGTTCTTC. Protein: CASSFRLAGALNEQFF.

The CDR3 DNA follows: TGTGCCAGCAGCTTGTTCGGACAAGTGAACACTGAAGCTTTCTTT. Its translation is CASSLFGQVNTEAFF. This chain uses TRBV11-2 with TRBJ1-1; tentative D call: TRBD1 (5 bases). V was shortened by 3 bases and J by 0 bases, with 11 bases between the two germline ends. The length of the CDR3 is 15 residues. CDR1 and CDR2 (germline): SGHAT, FQNNGV.

J is TRBJ2-5 and V is TRBV27; a weak D match, TRBD1 (5 bases). The CDR3 runs 14 residues. The germline gives CDR1 MNHEY, CDR2 SMNVEV (reference sequence). V was clipped by 6 bases and J by 2 bases, with 13 bases between them. CDR3 DNA: TGTGCCAGCAGCTTGGCCCCAGGGCAAGAGACCCAGTACTTC. Protein sequence: CASSLAPGQETQYF.

The V and J genes are TRBV5-1 and TRBJ2-7; the match to TRBD1 covers 9 bases. Germline values: CDR1 SGHRS, CDR2 YFSETQ. Unmatched junction bases numbered 6, after V lost 3 bases and J lost 2 bases. The CDR3 length is 15 residues. CDR3 region: CASSWTGAATYEQYF. The DNA of the CDR3 is TGCGCCAGCAGCTGGACAGGGGCCGCAACCTACGAGCAGTACTTC.

This chain links TRBV19 with TRBJ1-1; no reliable D call. CDR3 length: 14 residues. Trimming took off 7 bases at V and 4 bases at J, with 16 bases between the two ends. Germline V gives CDR1 LNHDA, CDR2 SQIVND (reference sequence). CDR3 sequence: CASTPVRDGTEAFF. Written as DNA, the CDR3 is TGTGCCAGTACCCCTGTAAGGGATGGCACTGAAGCTTTCTTT.

The rearrangement joins TRBV6-5 to TRBJ1-1; 7 bases match TRBD1. This CDR3 contains 15 residues. V trimming: 5 bases; J trimming: 6 bases; junction bases outside the gene matches: 12. Per the germline V gene, CDR1 is MNHEY and CDR2 is SVGAGI. The DNA for the CDR3 is TGTGCCAGCAGTCCGGAGGCAGGGGGTTTTTCTGAAGCTTTCTTT. Translated: CASSPEAGGFSEAFF.

The V call is TRBV4-1, the J call TRBJ2-5; 11 bases agree with TRBD2. Germline values: CDR1 MGHRA, CDR2 YSYEKL. Unmatched junction bases numbered 14, after V lost 4 bases and J lost 4 bases. The CDR3 spans 18 residues. The CDR3 sequence: CASSPLGNSGGAGETQYF. CDR3 bases: TGCGCCAGCAGCCCTCTAGGGAATAGCGGGGGGGCCGGAGAGACCCAGTACTTC.